This T cell receptor (beta chain) was retrieved from a study of blood T cell repertoires in COVID-19. Background on the study: Whether acute or convalescent, the COVID-19 samples came from the United States, Italy and Spain. PBMCs, B-cell-depleted T cells, or T cells were the source of the cDNA or gDNA that made up the material.

Original data processing: Estimates of nucleated cell counts were drawn from the amplification of reference gene primers. TCRdb's copy holds only in-frame clones and misses some; the assay was immunoSEQ multiplex PCR. The DNA gave D and trimming, while V, J and clone size come from that table. The profile covers 150,000 to 200,000 clones, with around 78% appearing a single time and approximately 2.9% taken by the ten largest. Germline-derived CDR1 and CDR2 are SGHTA and FQGTGA. V shed 0 bases and J 3 bases; nucleotides not matched to a gene: 15. The CDR3 extends over 20 amino acids. Sequencing input: peripheral blood. The rearrangement joins TRBV7-3 to TRBJ2-2, with 8 nucleotides matching TRBD1. The sequence was collected from a woman over 75 with active or convalescent COVID-19. The CDR3 is CASSLTWTGSLPRDTGELFF. The DNA of the CDR3 is TGTGCCAGCAGCTTAACCTGGACAGGGTCTCTCCCCAGGGACACCGGGGAGCTGTTTTTT.